This TCR beta chain was identified in a study of T cell responses to AZD1222 COVID-19 vaccine. A note on this clone: Its specificity is not known.

General study points: Spike-wide vaccine-associated CD4 TCRs dominated at 160-218 and 743-854.

Produced via immunoSEQ multiplex PCR; TCRdb's table is partial and in-frame only. Here the sample spans 25,000 to 35,000 clones, around 90% being singletons. The CDR3 has 11 residues. Per the germline V gene, CDR1 is MNHEY and CDR2 is SVGAGI. This clonotype was obtained from an adult in good health. J is TRBJ2-3 and V is TRBV6-5, with a weak D call TRBD1 (5 bases). The starting material was peripheral blood, obtained on day 0 of AZD1222 vaccination. For the CDR3, the DNA is TGTGCTGTTCAGGGTCCAGATACGCAGTATTTT. It translates to CAVQGPDTQYF.